The 31 T cell receptor beta chains presented below share a single source sample, sequenced in a study of beta chain features in type 1 diabetes. Reverse transcription of all isolated RNA meant that expressed TCRB transcripts were sequenced. Data came from immunoSEQ multiplex PCR; TCRdb stores just in-frame clones and leaves some out. The sample includes hundreds of thousands of clones, 15% to 19% of them seen just once. The sequenced sample was naive CD4+ T cells from blood. The receptors shown here come from a man aged 18 to 30 in good health.

The chain combines TRBV30 with TRBJ1-2, with no clear D. Trimming took 0 bases from V and 7 from J, leaving 12 bases between them. The CDR3 sequence is 13 residues long. CDR1 and CDR2 (germline): GTSNPN, SVGIG (reference sequence). The DNA of the CDR3 is TGTGCCTGGAGTGTAGAGGGTTCCTTTGGCTACACCTTC. Translated: CAWSVEGSFGYTF.

This clone has just a few counts. The gene calls are TRBV28 and TRBJ1-2; D remains ambiguous. The CDR3 sequence is 15 residues long. Per germline, CDR1 MDHEN and CDR2 SYDVKM. The V gene lost 5 bases and the J gene lost 2 bases, with 15 bases spanning the gap. CDR3 sequence reads: CASSPPTEANYGYTF. The CDR3 nucleotides read TGTGCCAGCAGTCCACCGACGGAGGCGAACTATGGCTACACCTTC.

V is TRBV29-1 and J is TRBJ2-5; possibly TRBD1 for D (6 bases). The end of the DNA is better explained by TRBJ2-7, so the J call may be wrong. Germline V CDR1 and CDR2: SQVTM, ANQGSEA. The CDR3 consists of 14 residues. The chain's CDR3 is CSVGVRDMAYEQYF. DNA for the CDR3: TGCAGCGTTGGGGTCCGGGACATGGCCTACGAGCAGTACTTC.

This clone occurred a few times. This chain joins TRBV6-5 and TRBJ1-1, with D perhaps matching TRBD1 (6 bases). Germline CDR1 and CDR2: MNHEY and SVGAGI. The CDR3 loop spans 14 amino acids. V was pared by 6 bases and J by 10 bases, with 21 bases between. DNA of the CDR3: TGTGCCAGCAGCACCTCCACAGGGATCTTAGGAGCTTTCTTT. Protein sequence: CASSTSTGILGAFF.

This clone has a handful of counts. V gene TRBV29-1 combines with J gene TRBJ1-6; D possibly corresponds to TRBD1 (6 bases). The V end was cut by 4 bases, the J end by 10 bases, with 14 bases between. Germline V gives CDR1 SQVTM, CDR2 ANQGSEA. This CDR3 has 13 residues. DNA for the CDR3: TGCAGCGTTGCATCGGGGGCTGGGTCACCCCTCCACTTT. It codes for CSVASGAGSPLHF. Full variable domain (outside the CDR3, taken from reference TRBV29-1 and TRBJ1-6): SAVISQKPSRDICQRGTSLTIQCQVDSQVTMMFWYRQQPGQSLTLIATANQGSEATYESGFVIDKFPISRPNLTFSTLTVSNMSPEDSSIYLCSVASGAGSPLHFGNGTRLTVT.

Only a few counts were recorded for this clone. This chain links TRBV7-9 with TRBJ2-1; 9 bases align to TRBD2. This CDR3 comprises 14 residues. The junction had 1 base not matched to a gene; V was cut back by 1 base and J by 6 bases. Germline V gene data show CDR1 as SEHNR and CDR2 as FQNEAQ (reference sequence). The CDR3 sequence: CASSLGSGSNEQFF. The CDR3 DNA follows: TGTGCCAGCAGCTTAGGTAGCGGGAGCAATGAGCAGTTCTTC. The complete variable domain, with remaining parts taken from reference TRBV7-9 and TRBJ2-1, reads DTGVSQNPRHKITKRGQNVTFRCDPISEHNRLYWYRQTLGQGPEFLTYFQNEAQLEKSRLLSDRFSAERPKGSFSTLEIQRTEQGDSAMYLCASSLGSGSNEQFFGPGTRLTVL.

The chain joins TRBV27 to TRBJ2-4, with D possibly being TRBD1 (6 bases). Germline V CDR1 and CDR2: MNHEY, SMNVEV (reference sequence). The CDR3 loop spans 17 amino acids. Trimming removed 6 bases at V and 0 bases at J, with 18 bases between. CDR3 in DNA: TGTGCCAGCAGCACCCCCGGACAGACTCTAGCCAAAAACATTCAGTACTTC. It is translated as CASSTPGQTLAKNIQYF.

This clone showed up just a few times. The chain couples TRBV5-1 to TRBJ1-1; D is uncertain. Germline CDR1 is SGHRS and CDR2 is YFSETQ. Trimming removed 0 bases from V and 4 bases from J, with 13 bases in between. The CDR3 is made up of 15 amino acids. DNA for the CDR3: TGCGCCAGCAGCTTGGCCGGGCAGCCAGTCACTGAAGCTTTCTTT. Protein: CASSLAGQPVTEAFF.

This clone occurred a few times. The chain employs TRBV11-1 and TRBJ1-5, with 7 bases matching TRBD1. Trimming took 0 bases from V and 6 from J; bases not matched to a gene: 8. Germline-derived CDR1 and CDR2 are SGHAT and FQDESV (reference sequence). This CDR3 contains 16 residues. In DNA, the CDR3 is TGTGCCAGCAGCTTAGCCAAGGGACAGACCCCTCAGCCCCAGCATTTT. Its translation: CASSLAKGQTPQPQHF.

This clone was counted between two and nine times. V and J are TRBV7-9 and TRBJ1-2; 9 bases are a match to TRBD1. The CDR3 extends over 14 amino acids. Germline V gives CDR1 SEHNR, CDR2 FQNEAQ (reference sequence). V dropped 3 bases and J dropped 2; count of bases not matched to a gene: 1. CDR3 loop: CASSFTGGNYGYTF. The DNA of the CDR3 is TGTGCCAGCAGCTTTACAGGGGGCAACTATGGCTACACCTTC. The full variable domain, its missing parts supplied by reference TRBV7-9 and TRBJ1-2, is DTGVSQNPRHKITKRGQNVTFRCDPISEHNRLYWYRQTLGQGPEFLTYFQNEAQLEKSRLLSDRFSAERPKGSFSTLEIQRTEQGDSAMYLCASSFTGGNYGYTFGSGTRLTVV.

The chain recombines TRBV5-1 with TRBJ2-5; D may correspond to TRBD1 or TRBD2 (5 bases each). V lost 3 bases, J lost 0 bases, and 15 bases lay in between. Germline CDR1 and CDR2: SGHRS and YFSETQ. This CDR3 spans 16 amino acids. The CDR3 sequence: CASSWGPERYQETQYF. CDR3 DNA sequence: TGCGCCAGCAGCTGGGGACCGGAGAGGTACCAAGAGACCCAGTACTTC.

CDR3 DNA: TGTGCCATCAGTGAGTCGATAATTGGGTCGGGAGAAAAACTGTTTTTT. Its protein is CAISESIIGSGEKLFF. V and J are TRBV10-3 and TRBJ1-4; D gene ambiguous. The CDR3 loop spans 16 amino acids. The ends were cut back, 0 bases at V and 8 bases at J, with 16 bases in the middle. The germline V gene has CDR1 ENHRY and CDR2 SYGVKD.

In the case of this clone: Additional DNA sequences in this sample encode the identical CDR3. The CDR3 DNA reads TGTGCCAGCAGTCTAGCGGGGGGATACGAGCAGTACTTC. Its translation is CASSLAGGYEQYF. This sequence joins TRBV9 and TRBJ2-7; 11 bases fit TRBD2. The ends lost 5 bases at V and 4 bases at J; junction bases unmatched: 2. Germline CDR1 reads SGDLS; CDR2 reads YYNGEE. The CDR3 covers 13 residues.

With regard to this clone: At the DNA level, this CDR3 is encoded by other sequences in the same sample as well. V is TRBV9 and J is TRBJ2-5; D gene unclear. Germline CDR1 and CDR2: SGDLS and YYNGEE. CDR3 size: 14 residues. V was trimmed by 0 bases and J by 2 bases, leaving 8 bases between them. CDR3 loop: CASSVDRQQETQYF. The CDR3 region has the DNA TGTGCCAGCAGCGTAGATCGGCAGCAAGAGACCCAGTACTTC.

This clone turned up a few times. Other nucleotide sequences in the sample specify the same CDR3. The chain has TRBV9 and TRBJ2-1, with 12 bases aligning to TRBD2. After removal of 0 bases from V and 6 bases from J, the junction contained 1 base not matched to a gene. CDR1 is SGDLS and CDR2 is YYNGEE in the germline V gene. The length of the CDR3 is 15 residues. The CDR3 spells CASSVGLAGVNEQFF. Here the CDR3 DNA reads TGTGCCAGCAGCGTAGGACTAGCGGGAGTCAATGAGCAGTTCTTC.

This clone turned up a few times. The rearrangement joins TRBV7-9 to TRBJ1-2; possible D gene TRBD1, 6 bases. Germline V gene sequence: CDR1 SEHNR, CDR2 FQNEAQ (reference sequence). The CDR3 contains 16 residues. V was pared by 5 bases and J by 2 bases, with 18 bases between. The DNA of the CDR3 is TGTGCCAGCAGCATATCAAGCGGCAGGGGCAACTATGGCTACACCTTC. As protein: CASSISSGRGNYGYTF.

The rearrangement links TRBV28 to TRBJ2-5; D remains ambiguous. The CDR3 has 14 amino acids. With 7 bases removed from V and 0 bases from J, the gap between germline ends came to 12 bases. Germline V lookup: CDR1 MDHEN, CDR2 SYDVKM. This CDR3 reads CASNLGMYQETQYF. The CDR3 DNA is TGTGCCAGCAATCTGGGGATGTACCAAGAGACCCAGTACTTC.

This chain's CDR3 is CASSGAGRTNQPQHF. Here the CDR3 DNA reads TGTGCCAGCAGTGGAGCGGGCAGGACCAATCAGCCCCAGCATTTT. The chain couples TRBV2 to TRBJ1-5; no clear D gene. The CDR3 has 15 amino acids. V dropped 4 bases and J dropped 3 bases, with 13 bases sitting between them. The germline V gene has CDR1 SNHLY and CDR2 FYNNEI.

The chain has TRBV9 and TRBJ2-6; TRBD2 matches 7 bases. Germline CDR1 reads SGDLS; CDR2 reads YYNGEE. The CDR3 spans 16 residues. V shed 0 bases and J 2 bases; nucleotides not matched to a gene: 2. This CDR3 reads CASSVGGGAGANVLTF. The CDR3 DNA is TGTGCCAGCAGCGTAGGCGGGGGAGCTGGGGCCAACGTCCTGACTTTC.

The DNA for the CDR3 is TGTGCCAGCAGCAGGGACAGGTTAAATCAGCCCCAGCATTTT. Protein: CASSRDRLNQPQHF. The chain has TRBV5-6 and TRBJ1-5; 8 bases map to TRBD1. After removal of 4 bases from V and 4 bases from J, the junction contained 4 bases not matched to a gene. Per the germline V gene, CDR1 is SGHDT and CDR2 is YYEEEE. The CDR3 loop spans 14 amino acids.

This clone was recorded a few times. V is TRBV6-6 and J is TRBJ2-7; no clear D gene. The CDR3 is 14 amino acids. Germline-derived CDR1 and CDR2 are MNHNY and SVGAGI (reference sequence). Trimming took 2 bases from V and 3 from J, leaving 11 bases between them. This CDR3 reads CASSYPTSFYEQYF. CDR3 DNA sequence: TGTGCCAGCAGTTACCCGACGAGTTTCTACGAGCAGTACTTC.

This clone was detected a few times. The chain links TRBV4-1 to TRBJ1-2, with 11 bases identical to TRBD1. V shed 5 bases and J 4 bases; nucleotides not matched to a gene: 9. Germline CDR1 MGHRA, CDR2 YSYEKL. The CDR3 loop spans 16 amino acids. In DNA, the CDR3 is TGCGCCAGCAGCAAAACCGGGACAGGGGGGACCTATGGCTACACCTTC. Translating gives CASSKTGTGGTYGYTF.

V usage is TRBV29-1 and J usage is TRBJ1-1; TRBD1 is a possible D gene (5 bases). CDR3 length: 13 residues. The germline V gene has CDR1 SQVTM and CDR2 ANQGSEA. V was shortened by 7 bases and J by 6 bases, with 18 bases between the two germline ends. The CDR3 DNA reads as TGCAGCGGGAGGAGGGGCAGGGCAGCTGAAGCTTTCTTT. This gives the protein CSGRRGRAAEAFF.

This clone showed up just a few times. The J gene is TRBJ2-7, the V gene TRBV7-2, with 8 bases aligning to TRBD2. This CDR3 has 15 residues. Germline values: CDR1 SGHTA, CDR2 FQGNSA. Trimming removed 0 bases from V and 2 bases from J; junction bases left unmatched: 3. The DNA of the CDR3 is TGTGCCAGCAGCTTAGCAGCGGGAGATGCCTACGAGCAGTACTTC. As protein: CASSLAAGDAYEQYF.

This clone has more than one count but fewer than ten. Within the sample, other DNA sequences also encode this same CDR3. This rearrangement joins TRBV30 to TRBJ1-2, with TRBD1 matching over 7 bases. The CDR3 is 11 residues long. CDR1 and CDR2 (germline): GTSNPN, SVGIG (reference sequence). V was pared by 4 bases and J by 4 bases, with 0 bases of the junction left unmatched. The CDR3 spells CAWTGGYGYTF. Written as DNA, the CDR3 is TGTGCCTGGACAGGGGGCTATGGCTACACCTTC.

This clone came up a few times. J is TRBJ2-7 and V is TRBV4-3; no definite D call. CDR1 and CDR2 from the germline V gene are LGHNA and YSLEER. Deletions cut 0 bases from V and 4 bases from J, with 19 bases between. The CDR3 has 17 residues. The CDR3 spells CASSQDGVGVDLYEQYF. CDR3 nucleotides: TGCGCCAGCAGCCAAGATGGGGTTGGGGTGGATCTATACGAGCAGTACTTC.

This clone was found a few times. The rearrangement links TRBV28 to TRBJ2-7; TRBD1 matches 11 bases. Germline values: CDR1 MDHEN, CDR2 SYDVKM. V shed 2 bases, J shed 7 bases, and the junction held 10 bases outside the gene matches. CDR3 size: 16 residues. The DNA of the CDR3 is TGTGCCAGCAGTTTAGCATGGGACAGGGGGTCTAGGGAGCAGTACTTC. It is translated as CASSLAWDRGSREQYF.

This clone came up a few times. The chain uses TRBV5-4 and TRBJ2-5; 7 nucleotides agree with TRBD1. The CDR3 runs to 14 residues. V was pared by 4 bases and J by 3 bases, with 6 bases of the junction left unmatched. Germline CDR1 SGHNT, CDR2 YYREEE (reference sequence). The CDR3 reads CASSGTGTEETQYF. Written as DNA, the CDR3 is TGTGCCAGCAGCGGAACCGGGACAGAAGAGACCCAGTACTTC.

The rearrangement uses TRBV15 and TRBJ2-5; D is perhaps TRBD1 (6 bases). The CDR3 covers 13 residues. V dropped 6 bases and J dropped 2 bases, with 10 bases sitting between them. Germline loops: CDR1 LNHNV, CDR2 YYDKDF (reference sequence). CDR3 coding DNA: TGTGCCACCAGTACAGGGAAACAAGAGACCCAGTACTTC. Translating it yields CATSTGKQETQYF.

The chain combines TRBV11-2 with TRBJ2-3; no reliable D call. The CDR3 consists of 14 residues. Trimming cost V 0 bases and J 4 bases, with 8 bases left between them. Germline-derived CDR1 and CDR2 are SGHAT and FQNNGV. For the CDR3, the DNA is TGTGCCAGCAGCTTAGATCTTAGGGCAGATACGCAGTATTTT. It codes for CASSLDLRADTQYF.

The chain recombines TRBV25-1 with TRBJ1-1; D is ambiguous. CDR3 length: 13 residues. Germline V gene data show CDR1 as MGHDK and CDR2 as SYGVNS. V was shortened by 6 bases and J by 4 bases, with 12 bases between the two germline ends. CDR3 bases: TGTGCCAGCAGAGCCCCCGACGCCACTGAAGCTTTCTTT. It is translated as CASRAPDATEAFF.